A single sample gave rise to the 29 T cell receptor beta chains below, sequenced in a study of blood T cell repertoires in COVID-19. Using immunoSEQ multiplex PCR, the repertoire was profiled, and TCRdb retains in-frame clones only, with some absent. The table records about 480,000 clones, approximately 88% of them present only once. The sample comprised PBMCs or T cells enriched from blood (not recorded which). Receptor source: a woman between 40 and 55 years old who had recovered from COVID-19.

The chain joins TRBV7-2 to TRBJ2-3; 8 bases are a match to TRBD2. The CDR3 is 13 residues long. Germline loops: CDR1 SGHTA, CDR2 FQGNSA. V shed 5 bases and J 3 bases; nucleotides not matched to a gene: 1. The CDR3 bases are TGTGCCAGCAGCACGGGGGGGACAGATACGCAGTATTTT. Amino acid sequence: CASSTGGTDTQYF.

CDR3 protein: CASSGRDRGHDGYTF. CDR3 bases: TGTGCCAGCAGCGGACGGGACAGGGGACATGACGGCTACACCTTC. The chain combines TRBV5-4 with TRBJ1-2, with 10 bases that match TRBD1. The germline V gene encodes CDR1 SGHNT and CDR2 YYREEE (reference sequence). The ends lost 4 bases at V and 8 bases at J; junction bases unmatched: 11. The CDR3 extends over 15 amino acids.

The chain couples TRBV5-4 to TRBJ2-1; TRBD1 matches at 7 bases. The CDR3 has 13 residues. Germline V gene lookup returns CDR1 SGHNT and CDR2 YYREEE (reference sequence). V shed 4 bases and J 4 bases; nucleotides not matched to a gene: 2. This CDR3 is CASSPDRYNEQFF. CDR3 DNA: TGTGCCAGCAGCCCGGACAGGTACAATGAGCAGTTCTTC.

The rearrangement links TRBV7-8 to TRBJ1-1, with 12 nucleotides matching TRBD1. V dropped 1 base and J dropped 3; count of bases not matched to a gene: 9. Germline-derived CDR1 and CDR2 are SGHVS and FQNEAQ. The CDR3 extends over 18 amino acids. The CDR3 loop is CASSLVLGTGGLDTEAFF. The DNA for the CDR3 is TGTGCCAGCAGCTTAGTCTTAGGGACAGGGGGCTTGGACACTGAAGCTTTCTTT. The full variable domain, rest sourced from reference TRBV7-8 and TRBJ1-1, is GAGVSQSPRYKVAKRGQDVALRCDPISGHVSLFWYQQALGQGPEFLTYFQNEAQLDKSGLPSDRFFAERPEGSVSTLKIQRTQQEDSAVYLCASSLVLGTGGLDTEAFFGQGTRLTVV.

The rearrangement links TRBV2 to TRBJ2-7; 7 bases match TRBD1. Trimming removed 8 bases from V and 5 bases from J; junction bases left unmatched: 9. Looked up from germline, CDR1 is SNHLY and CDR2 is FYNNEI. The CDR3 is 13 residues long. The CDR3 bases are TGTGCCAGCGGCCCACAGGGGACGCACGAGCAGTACTTC. It yields the protein CASGPQGTHEQYF.

The rearrangement uses TRBV25-1 and TRBJ2-2; 12 nucleotides match TRBD2. The CDR3 length is 15 residues. Per the germline V gene, CDR1 is MGHDK and CDR2 is SYGVNS. J lost 2 bases, V lost 6 bases, and 1 base had no gene match. CDR3 bases: TGTGCCAGCAGGACTAGCGGGAGTAACACCGGGGAGCTGTTTTTT. The encoded protein is CASRTSGSNTGELFF. Supplemented by reference TRBV25-1 and TRBJ2-2, the full variable domain reads EADIYQTPRYLVIGTGKKITLECSQTMGHDKMYWYQQDPGMELHLIHYSYGVNSTEKGDLSSESTVSRIRTEHFPLTLESARPSHTSQYLCASRTSGSNTGELFFGEGSRLTVL.

The chain is built from TRBV27 and TRBJ1-5, with D possibly matching TRBD1 (5 bases). Trimming left V 3 bases short and J 4 bases short, with 13 bases between. The CDR3 contains 15 residues. CDR1 MNHEY and CDR2 SMNVEV come from the germline V gene (reference sequence). This chain's CDR3 is CASSFLVDRNQPQHF. The CDR3 DNA follows: TGTGCCAGCAGTTTCCTCGTTGACAGAAATCAGCCCCAGCATTTT.

The V and J genes are TRBV4-3 and TRBJ1-5; D is possibly TRBD1 (6 bases). V dropped 1 base and J dropped 7 bases, with 11 bases sitting between them. The germline CDR1 and CDR2 sequences are LGHNA and YSLEER. This CDR3 is built from 14 residues. CDR3 loop: CASSQAVGGQPQHF. The CDR3, as DNA: TGCGCCAGCAGCCAAGCTGTAGGGGGACAGCCCCAGCATTTT.

The chain uses TRBV3-1 (or the pseudogene TRBV3-2) and TRBJ2-1; D perhaps matches TRBD2 (6 bases). Between the trimmed V and J ends, which lost 4 bases and 5 bases, there was a span of 12 bases. Germline V lookup: CDR1 LGHDT, CDR2 YNNKEL (reference sequence). This CDR3 is 14 amino acids long. The DNA of the CDR3 is TGTGCCAGCAGCCCTGCGGGGCTAAACAATGAGCAGTTCTTC. Its translation: CASSPAGLNNEQFF.

J is TRBJ2-7 and V is TRBV19; 7 bases match TRBD1. The length of the CDR3 is 17 residues. V shed 2 bases, J shed 1 base, and the junction held 11 bases outside the gene matches. The V gene's germline CDR1 is LNHDA and CDR2 SQIVND (reference sequence). This CDR3 is CASSIRYTDRRSYEQYF. CDR3 nucleotides: TGTGCCAGTAGTATAAGGTACACGGACAGGCGGTCCTACGAGCAGTACTTC.

The rearrangement uses TRBV27 and TRBJ2-3; D might be TRBD2 (7 bases). The CDR3 length is 15 residues. The germline V and J ends were trimmed by 3 bases and 1 base, with 11 bases remaining between them. Germline CDR1 and CDR2: MNHEY and SMNVEV (reference sequence). This CDR3 is CASSFWGGGTDTQYF. The CDR3 DNA sequence: TGTGCCAGCAGTTTTTGGGGGGGCGGCACAGATACGCAGTATTTT.

This clone was detected a few times. This sequence joins TRBV6-4 and TRBJ1-5, with D hard to call. V gave up 3 bases and J gave up 6 bases, with 9 bases separating them. This CDR3 is 13 amino acids long. Germline V CDR1 and CDR2: MRHNA, SNTAGT. The CDR3 DNA is TGTGCCAGCAGTGATTCTTCAGGTCAGCCCCAGCATTTT. Amino acids: CASSDSSGQPQHF.

The rearrangement links TRBV28 to TRBJ1-3, with 8 bases lining up with TRBD1. CDR1 and CDR2 from the germline V gene are MDHEN and SYDVKM. The CDR3 has 15 residues. Germline trimming cut 6 bases from V and 5 bases from J; bases unmatched to any gene: 9. The CDR3 here is CASRGRQGARNTIYF. The DNA for the CDR3 is TGTGCCAGCAGAGGACGCCAGGGGGCGCGAAACACCATATATTTT.

This clone was counted only a few times. The chain joins TRBV9 to TRBJ1-1; possible D gene TRBD1, 5 bases. This CDR3 is built from 15 residues. Per the germline V gene, CDR1 is SGDLS and CDR2 is YYNGEE. Trimming cost V 0 bases and J 4 bases, with 13 bases left between them. CDR3 in DNA: TGTGCCAGCAGCGTAGTAGGAGGGGCGCCCACTGAAGCTTTCTTT. This codes for CASSVVGGAPTEAFF.

This clone appeared once. A junction end diverges from the germline sequence, so it may reflect a read error. V gene TRBV6-5 combines with J gene TRBJ1-1; D might be TRBD1 (6 bases). The CDR3 consists of 16 residues. Germline CDR1 MNHEY, CDR2 SVGAGI. CDR3 amino acids: CASSYQGKGVNTGAFF. CDR3 nucleotides: TGTGCCAGCAGTTACCAGGGGAAAGGGGTGAACACTGGAGCTTTCTTT.

This rearrangement joins TRBV7-2 to TRBJ2-3; 8 bases agree with TRBD2. This CDR3 comprises 14 residues. The V segment lost 4 bases and the J segment 4 bases; nucleotides outside the gene matches: 4. The germline gives CDR1 SGHTA, CDR2 FQGNSA. CDR3 amino acids: CASSSSGGADTQYF. The CDR3 nucleotides read TGTGCCAGCAGCTCCAGCGGGGGCGCAGATACGCAGTATTTT.

The V call is TRBV29-1, the J call TRBJ2-7; possible D gene TRBD2, 5 bases. Trimming stripped 7 bases from V and 0 bases from J, with 7 bases between. The CDR3 has 11 residues. Germline lookup yields CDR1 SQVTM and CDR2 ANQGSEA. CDR3: CSARGSYEQYF. The CDR3 DNA sequence: TGCAGCGCTCGGGGCTCCTACGAGCAGTACTTC.

The rearrangement uses TRBV4-1 and TRBJ2-1; 16 bases line up with TRBD2. Germline CDR1 and CDR2: MGHRA and YSYEKL. Trimming at V came to 0 bases and at J to 8 bases, leaving 10 bases not matched to a gene. The length of the CDR3 is 19 residues. The CDR3 DNA sequence: TGCGCCAGCAGCCAAGAATGGGGACTAGCGGGAGGGCCATCGGATGAGCAGTTCTTC. Protein sequence: CASSQEWGLAGGPSDEQFF.

The sample holds one count of this clone. This chain joins TRBV2 and TRBJ2-3, with TRBD2 identical over 10 bases. The J segment lost 4 bases and the V segment lost 1 base, leaving 8 bases of the junction unmatched. This CDR3 spans 17 amino acids. Germline loops: CDR1 SNHLY, CDR2 FYNNEI. This chain's CDR3 is CASSEGGSGRWPDTQYF. The CDR3 nucleotides read TGTGCCAGCAGTGAAGGTGGTAGCGGGAGGTGGCCAGATACGCAGTATTTT.

This chain joins TRBV3-1 (or the pseudogene TRBV3-2) and TRBJ2-1; TRBD2 agrees at 12 bases. Germline CDR1 is LGHDT and CDR2 is YNNKEL (reference sequence). This CDR3 is 15 amino acids long. V was pared by 7 bases and J by 4 bases, with 5 bases of the junction left unmatched. This CDR3 is CASTLAGGPYNEQFF. CDR3 coding DNA: TGTGCCAGCACCCTAGCGGGAGGGCCGTACAATGAGCAGTTCTTC.

The chain recombines TRBV27 with TRBJ2-1, with 7 bases that match TRBD1. The CDR3 runs to 16 residues. The germline V gene has CDR1 MNHEY and CDR2 SMNVEV (reference sequence). J was trimmed by 3 bases and V by 5 bases; bases with no gene match: 10. In DNA, the CDR3 is TGTGCCAGCAGTAGAGAAACAGGGGTGAACTACAATGAGCAGTTCTTC. It encodes CASSRETGVNYNEQFF.

V usage is TRBV5-4 and J usage is TRBJ2-3, with a tentative D call TRBD2 (5 bases). Trimming shortened V by 0 bases and J by 3 bases, and 8 bases separated the two germline ends. The germline gives CDR1 SGHNT, CDR2 YYREEE (reference sequence). The CDR3 loop spans 14 amino acids. CDR3 sequence reads: CASSLDRGTDTQYF. DNA of the CDR3: TGTGCCAGCAGCTTGGACCGGGGAACAGATACGCAGTATTTT. The full variable domain, rest sourced from reference TRBV5-4 and TRBJ2-3, is ETGVTQSPTHLIKTRGQQVTLRCSSQSGHNTVSWYQQALGQGPQFIFQYYREEENGRGNFPPRFSGLQFPNYSSELNVNALELDDSALYLCASSLDRGTDTQYFGPGTRLTVL.

V usage is TRBV3-1 (or the pseudogene TRBV3-2) and J usage is TRBJ2-1; D is perhaps TRBD1 (7 bases). This CDR3 has 17 residues. Germline V lookup: CDR1 LGHDT, CDR2 YNNKEL (reference sequence). The germline V and J ends were trimmed by 1 base and 8 bases, with 21 bases remaining between them. The CDR3: CASSQAGGGRQGDEQFF. As DNA, the CDR3 is TGTGCCAGCAGCCAAGCCGGAGGGGGGAGACAGGGCGATGAGCAGTTCTTC.

The chain combines TRBV6-4 with TRBJ2-5, with 7 bases lining up with TRBD2. CDR1 and CDR2 (germline): MRHNA, SNTAGT. Trimming cost V 10 bases and J 2 bases; bases outside gene matches: 16. The CDR3 has 16 amino acids. CDR3 in amino acids: CATQRGAIWGQETQYF. In nucleotides, the CDR3 is TGTGCCACCCAGCGGGGAGCAATATGGGGTCAAGAGACCCAGTACTTC.

For the CDR3, the DNA is TGTGCCAGCAGCGTCCGGTGGTCGGGTGAAAAACTGTTTTTT. Protein product: CASSVRWSGEKLFF. The chain carries TRBV5-5 and TRBJ1-4; unclear D gene. Germline loops: CDR1 SGHKS, CDR2 YYEKEE (reference sequence). Trimming took off 4 bases at V and 7 bases at J, with 14 bases between the two ends. The CDR3 sequence is 14 residues long.

The CDR3 is CASSPRENTGELFF. CDR3 nucleotides: TGCGCCAGCAGCCCTCGCGAGAACACCGGGGAGCTGTTTTTT. The genes are TRBV5-1 and TRBJ2-2; D gene ambiguous. CDR3 length: 14 amino acids. With 4 bases removed from V and 1 base from J, the gap between germline ends came to 8 bases. The germline V gene encodes CDR1 SGHRS and CDR2 YFSETQ.

The chain joins TRBV14 to TRBJ1-1, with D perhaps matching TRBD1 (5 bases). Trimming removed 5 bases at V and 7 bases at J, with 14 bases between. In germline, CDR1 is SGHDN, CDR2 FVKESK. The CDR3 totals 13 residues. CDR3 in amino acids: CASSGRGTREAFF. In DNA form, the CDR3 reads TGTGCCAGCAGCGGAAGAGGGACTCGTGAAGCTTTCTTT.

This chain joins TRBV7-2 and TRBJ1-4; weak D call: TRBD1 (5 bases). Germline V gene lookup returns CDR1 SGHTA and CDR2 FQGNSA. V was shortened by 5 bases and J by 4 bases, with 17 bases between the two germline ends. This CDR3 comprises 16 residues. In DNA form, the CDR3 reads TGTGCCAGCAGCCTGAGGACACCCTCGGGTAATGAAAAACTGTTTTTT. This codes for CASSLRTPSGNEKLFF.

Of note for this clone: Other DNA sequences of this sample code for an identical CDR3. The V and J genes are TRBV12-3 or TRBV12-4 and TRBJ1-2; 7 nucleotides match TRBD1. CDR3 length equals 13 residues. V shed 3 bases, J shed 8 bases, and the junction held 6 bases outside the gene matches. The CDR3 here is CASSFEGARGYTF. The CDR3 nucleotides read TGTGCCAGCAGTTTCGAGGGGGCGCGGGGCTACACCTTC.